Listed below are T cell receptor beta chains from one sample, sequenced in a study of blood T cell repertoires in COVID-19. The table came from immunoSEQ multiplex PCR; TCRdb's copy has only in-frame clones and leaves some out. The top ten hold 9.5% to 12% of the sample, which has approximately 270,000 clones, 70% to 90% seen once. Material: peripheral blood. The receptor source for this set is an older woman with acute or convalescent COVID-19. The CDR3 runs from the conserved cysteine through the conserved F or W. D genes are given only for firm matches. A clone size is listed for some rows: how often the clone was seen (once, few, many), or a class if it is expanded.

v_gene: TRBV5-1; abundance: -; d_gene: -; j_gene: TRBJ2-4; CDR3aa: CASASGQAKNIQYF; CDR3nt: TGCGCCAGCGCCTCCGGACAGGCCAAAAACATTCAGTACTTC
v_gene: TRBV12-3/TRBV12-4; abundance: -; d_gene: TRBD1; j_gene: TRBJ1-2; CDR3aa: CASSLGQVYGYTF; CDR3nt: TGTGCCAGCAGTCTCGGACAGGTCTATGGCTACACCTTC
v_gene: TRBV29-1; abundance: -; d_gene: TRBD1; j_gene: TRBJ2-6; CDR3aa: CSVTGGTGFGANVLTF; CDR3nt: TGCAGCGTTACAGGGGGAACTGGGTTTGGGGCCAACGTCCTGACTTTC
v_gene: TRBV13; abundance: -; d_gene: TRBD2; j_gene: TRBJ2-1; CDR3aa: CASSPGTSGVREQFF; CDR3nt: TGTGCCAGCAGCCCTGGGACTAGCGGGGTACGCGAGCAGTTCTTC
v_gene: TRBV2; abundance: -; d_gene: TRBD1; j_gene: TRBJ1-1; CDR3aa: CASSVTGVIMNTEAFF; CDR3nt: TGTGCCAGCAGCGTGACAGGGGTAATAATGAACACTGAAGCTTTCTTT
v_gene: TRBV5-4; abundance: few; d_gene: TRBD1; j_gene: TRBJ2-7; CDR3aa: CASSTDRGEQYF; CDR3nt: TGTGCCAGCAGCACAGACAGGGGTGAGCAGTACTTC
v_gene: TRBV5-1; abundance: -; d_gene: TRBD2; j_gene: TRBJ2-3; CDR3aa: CASSYPFGGAFGDTQYF; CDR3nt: TGCGCCAGCAGCTATCCCTTCGGGGGGGCCTTTGGGGATACGCAGTATTTT
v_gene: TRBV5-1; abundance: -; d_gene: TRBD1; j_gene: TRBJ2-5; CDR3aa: CASSLGQGPQETQYF; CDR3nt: TGCGCCAGCAGCTTAGGACAGGGGCCCCAAGAGACCCAGTACTTC
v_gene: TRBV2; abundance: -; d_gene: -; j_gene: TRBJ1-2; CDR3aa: CASSYSYGYTF; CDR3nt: TGTGCCAGCAGTTACAGCTATGGCTACACCTTC
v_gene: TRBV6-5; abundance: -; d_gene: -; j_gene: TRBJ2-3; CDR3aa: CASSYQTGRPNTQYF; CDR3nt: TGTGCCAGCAGTTACCAGACAGGGAGGCCGAATACGCAGTATTTT
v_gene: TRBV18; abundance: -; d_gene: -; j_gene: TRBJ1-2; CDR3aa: CASSPPSVNYGYTF; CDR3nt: TGTGCCAGCTCACCACCGTCGGTGAACTATGGCTACACCTTC
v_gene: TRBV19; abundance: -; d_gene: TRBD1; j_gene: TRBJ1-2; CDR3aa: CASSTTGVGNGYTF; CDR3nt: TGTGCCAGTAGTACGACAGGGGTAGGCAATGGCTACACCTTC
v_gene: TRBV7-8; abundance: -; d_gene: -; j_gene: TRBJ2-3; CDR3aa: CASSLRDSRADTQYF; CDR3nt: TGTGCCAGCAGCTTACGGGACTCTAGGGCAGATACGCAGTATTTT
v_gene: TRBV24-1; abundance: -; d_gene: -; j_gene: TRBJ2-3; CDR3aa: CATSASDTQYF; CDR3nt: TGTGCCACCAGTGCCTCAGATACGCAGTATTTT
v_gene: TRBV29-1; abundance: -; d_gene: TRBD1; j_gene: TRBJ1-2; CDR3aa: CSVVDRTMNYGYTF; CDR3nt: TGCAGCGTGGTGGACAGGACCATGAACTATGGCTACACCTTC
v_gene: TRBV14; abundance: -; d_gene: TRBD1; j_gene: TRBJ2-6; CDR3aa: CASSNLGGAGANVLTF; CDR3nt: TGTGCCAGCAGCAACCTAGGGGGCGCTGGGGCCAACGTCCTGACTTTC
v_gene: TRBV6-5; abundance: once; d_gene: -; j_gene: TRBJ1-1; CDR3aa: CASSTYIGAEAFF; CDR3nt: TGTGCCAGCAGTACCTATATCGGTGCCGAAGCTTTCTTT
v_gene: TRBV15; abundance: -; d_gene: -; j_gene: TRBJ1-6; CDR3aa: CATSRGRNSPLHF; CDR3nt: TGTGCCACCAGCAGAGGCAGGAATTCACCCCTCCACTTT
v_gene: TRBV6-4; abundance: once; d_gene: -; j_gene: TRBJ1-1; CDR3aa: CASSVSPSNTEAFF; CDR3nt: TGTGCCAGCAGTGTGTCCCCTAGTAACACTGAAGCTTTCTTT
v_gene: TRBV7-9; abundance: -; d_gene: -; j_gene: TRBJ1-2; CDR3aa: CASSLVRETGGYTF; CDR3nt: TGTGCCAGCAGCTTAGTCAGGGAAACCGGTGGCTACACCTTC
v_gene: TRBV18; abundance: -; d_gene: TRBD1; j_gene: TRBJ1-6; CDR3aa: CASSRGVNRGDSPLHF; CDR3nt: TGTGCCAGCTCCAGGGGGGTGAACAGGGGCGATTCACCCCTCCACTTT
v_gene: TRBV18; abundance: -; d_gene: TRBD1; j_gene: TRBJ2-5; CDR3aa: CASSPPTGGSETQYF; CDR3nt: TGTGCCAGCTCACCACCGACAGGGGGATCAGAGACCCAGTACTTC
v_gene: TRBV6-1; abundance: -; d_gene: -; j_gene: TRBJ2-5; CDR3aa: CASSDGGLGQETQYF; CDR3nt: TGTGCCAGCAGTGACGGAGGGTTGGGACAAGAGACCCAGTACTTC
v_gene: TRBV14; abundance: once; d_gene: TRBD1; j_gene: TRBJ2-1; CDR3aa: CASSQAPGQGNYEQFF; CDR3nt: TGTGCCAGCAGCCAAGCCCCGGGACAGGGTAACTATGAGCAGTTCTTC
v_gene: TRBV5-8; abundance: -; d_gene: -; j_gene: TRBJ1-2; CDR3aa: CASSFPQGGSGYTF; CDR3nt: TGTGCCAGCAGCTTCCCCCAGGGTGGGTCTGGCTACACCTTC
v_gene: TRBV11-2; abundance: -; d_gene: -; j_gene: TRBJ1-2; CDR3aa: CASSGPGVYGYTF; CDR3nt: TGTGCCAGCAGCGGCCCAGGGGTCTATGGCTACACCTTC
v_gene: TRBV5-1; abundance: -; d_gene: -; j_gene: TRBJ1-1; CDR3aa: CASSLTVQGAEAFF; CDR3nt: TGCGCCAGCAGCTTGACGGTTCAGGGCGCTGAAGCTTTCTTT
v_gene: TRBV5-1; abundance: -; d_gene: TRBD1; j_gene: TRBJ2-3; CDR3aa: CASSFKTGPPDTQYF; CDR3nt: TGCGCCAGCAGCTTTAAGACAGGGCCCCCCGATACGCAGTATTTT
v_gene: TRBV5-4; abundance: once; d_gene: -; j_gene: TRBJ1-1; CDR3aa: CASSPSGGSTEAFF; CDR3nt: TGTGCCAGCAGCCCCTCGGGGGGGTCGACTGAAGCTTTCTTT
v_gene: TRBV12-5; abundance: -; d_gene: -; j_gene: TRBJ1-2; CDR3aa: CASGLIGAIRDIPNYGYTF; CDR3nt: TGTGCTAGTGGTCTCATAGGGGCTATCCGGGACATTCCTAACTATGGCTACACCTTC
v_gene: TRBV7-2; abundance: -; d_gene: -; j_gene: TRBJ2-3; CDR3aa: CASSVQGTTDTQYF; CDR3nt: TGTGCCAGCAGCGTACAGGGAACCACAGATACGCAGTATTTT
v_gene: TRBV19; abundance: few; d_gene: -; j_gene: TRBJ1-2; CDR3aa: CASSQGRFYGYTF; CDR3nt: TGTGCCAGTAGTCAGGGCAGATTCTATGGCTACACCTTC
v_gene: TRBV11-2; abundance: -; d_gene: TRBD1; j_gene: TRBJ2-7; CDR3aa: CASSGTAYEQYF; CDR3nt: TGTGCCAGCAGCGGGACAGCCTACGAGCAGTACTTC
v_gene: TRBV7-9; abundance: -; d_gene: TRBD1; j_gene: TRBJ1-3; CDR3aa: CASSFQGARDTIYF; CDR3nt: TGTGCCAGCAGCTTTCAGGGGGCTAGGGACACCATATATTTT
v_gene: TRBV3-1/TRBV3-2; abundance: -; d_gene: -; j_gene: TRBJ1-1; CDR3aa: CASSLNRGNTEAFF; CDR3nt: TGTGCCAGCAGCCTCAATAGGGGGAACACTGAAGCTTTCTTT
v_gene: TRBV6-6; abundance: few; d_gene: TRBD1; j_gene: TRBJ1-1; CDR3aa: CASRTGDWDRDTEAFF; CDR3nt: TGTGCCAGCAGGACAGGGGATTGGGATCGGGACACTGAAGCTTTCTTT
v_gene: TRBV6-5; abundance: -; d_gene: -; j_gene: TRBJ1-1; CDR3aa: CASTIERGVEAFF; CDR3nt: TGTGCCAGCACTATCGAACGGGGGGTTGAAGCTTTCTTT
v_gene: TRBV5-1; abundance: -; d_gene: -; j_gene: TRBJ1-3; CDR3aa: CASSLHQGGNTIYF; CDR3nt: TGCGCCAGCAGCCTCCATCAGGGGGGAAACACCATATATTTT
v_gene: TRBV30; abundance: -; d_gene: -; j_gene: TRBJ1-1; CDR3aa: CAWSVITEAFF; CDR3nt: TGTGCCTGGAGTGTTATAACTGAAGCTTTCTTT
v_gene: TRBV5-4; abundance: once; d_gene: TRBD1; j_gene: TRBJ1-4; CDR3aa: CASSVTGGDEKLFF; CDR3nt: TGTGCCAGCAGCGTGACAGGGGGAGATGAAAAACTGTTTTTT
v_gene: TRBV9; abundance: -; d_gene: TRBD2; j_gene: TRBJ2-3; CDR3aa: CASSVSGGAVADTQYF; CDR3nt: TGTGCCAGCAGCGTTAGCGGGGGGGCCGTTGCAGATACGCAGTATTTT
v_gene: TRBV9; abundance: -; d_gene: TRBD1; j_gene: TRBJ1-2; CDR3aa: CASSVQGVYGYTF; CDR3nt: TGTGCCAGCAGCGTACAGGGGGTTTATGGCTACACCTTC
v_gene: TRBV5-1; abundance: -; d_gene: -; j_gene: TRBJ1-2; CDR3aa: CASSLGTREDYGYTF; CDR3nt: TGCGCCAGCAGCTTAGGGACCAGGGAGGACTATGGCTACACCTTC
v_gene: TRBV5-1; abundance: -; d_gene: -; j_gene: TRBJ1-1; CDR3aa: CASSSERGEAFF; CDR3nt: TGCGCCAGCAGCTCGGAACGCGGCGAAGCTTTCTTT
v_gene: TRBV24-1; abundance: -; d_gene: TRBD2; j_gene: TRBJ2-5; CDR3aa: CATSGGAEETQYF; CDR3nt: TGTGCCACTAGCGGGGGGGCAGAAGAGACCCAGTACTTC
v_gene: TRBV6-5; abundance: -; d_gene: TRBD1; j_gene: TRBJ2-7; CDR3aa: CASSHTGGSEQYF; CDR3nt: TGTGCCAGCAGCCATACAGGGGGCAGCGAGCAGTACTTC
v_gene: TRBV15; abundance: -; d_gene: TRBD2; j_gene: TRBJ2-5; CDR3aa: CATSRDLAGATLYQETQYF; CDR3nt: TGTGCCACCAGCAGAGATCTAGCGGGGGCTACTTTGTACCAAGAGACCCAGTACTTC
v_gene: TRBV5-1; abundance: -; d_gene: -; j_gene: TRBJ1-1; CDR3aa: CASSLARGVGNTEAFF; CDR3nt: TGCGCCAGCAGCTTGGCCAGGGGAGTAGGGAACACTGAAGCTTTCTTT
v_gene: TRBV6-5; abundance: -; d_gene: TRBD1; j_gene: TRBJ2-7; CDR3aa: CATRDRGLGEQYF; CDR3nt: TGTGCCACCCGGGACAGGGGGCTCGGCGAGCAGTACTTC
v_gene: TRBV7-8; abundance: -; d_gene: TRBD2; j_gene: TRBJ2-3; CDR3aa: CASSLGLAGNTQYF; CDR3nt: TGTGCCAGCAGCTTGGGGCTAGCGGGGAATACGCAGTATTTT
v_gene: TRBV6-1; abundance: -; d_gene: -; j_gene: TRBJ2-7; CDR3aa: CASSEIAYEQYF; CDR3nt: TGTGCCAGCAGTGAAATCGCCTACGAGCAGTACTTC
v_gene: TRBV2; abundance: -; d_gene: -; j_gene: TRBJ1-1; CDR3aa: CASTWVGDWRTEAFF; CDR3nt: TGTGCCAGCACTTGGGTTGGGGACTGGAGAACTGAAGCTTTCTTT
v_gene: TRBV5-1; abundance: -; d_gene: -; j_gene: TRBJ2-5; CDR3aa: CASSPRSGGETQYF; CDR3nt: TGCGCCAGCAGTCCCCGCTCGGGTGGGGAGACCCAGTACTTC
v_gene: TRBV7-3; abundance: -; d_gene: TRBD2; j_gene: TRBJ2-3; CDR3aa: CASSRTSGGQLDTQYF; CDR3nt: TGTGCCAGCAGTAGGACTAGCGGGGGGCAATTAGATACGCAGTATTTT
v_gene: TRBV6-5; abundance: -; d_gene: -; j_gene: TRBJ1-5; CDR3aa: CASSSAGGDNQPQHF; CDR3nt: TGTGCCAGCAGCTCGGCGGGGGGGGACAATCAGCCCCAGCATTTT